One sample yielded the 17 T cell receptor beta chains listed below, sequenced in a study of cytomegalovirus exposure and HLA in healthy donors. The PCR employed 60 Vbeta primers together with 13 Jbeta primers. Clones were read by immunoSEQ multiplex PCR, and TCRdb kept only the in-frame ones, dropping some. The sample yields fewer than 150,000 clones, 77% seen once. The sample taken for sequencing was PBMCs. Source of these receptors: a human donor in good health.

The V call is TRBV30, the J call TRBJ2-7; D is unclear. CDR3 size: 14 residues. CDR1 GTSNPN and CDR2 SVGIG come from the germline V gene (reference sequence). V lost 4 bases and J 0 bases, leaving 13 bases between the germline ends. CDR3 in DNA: TGTGCCTGGACACCGCCGGGTCTCTCCTACGAGCAGTACTTC. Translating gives CAWTPPGLSYEQYF.

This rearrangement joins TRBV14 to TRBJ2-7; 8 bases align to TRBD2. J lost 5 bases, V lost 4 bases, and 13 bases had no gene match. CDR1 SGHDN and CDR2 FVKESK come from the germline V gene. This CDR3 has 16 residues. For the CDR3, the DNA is TGTGCCAGCAGCCTGACGCTGAGCGGGAGCTTCCACGAGCAGTACTTC. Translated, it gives CASSLTLSGSFHEQYF.

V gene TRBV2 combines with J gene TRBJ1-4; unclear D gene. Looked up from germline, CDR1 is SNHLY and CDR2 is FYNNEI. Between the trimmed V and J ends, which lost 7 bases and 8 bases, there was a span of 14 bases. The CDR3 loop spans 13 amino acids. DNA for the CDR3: TGTGCCAGCATTTGGGTAGCGGGGGAAAAACTGTTTTTT. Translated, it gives CASIWVAGEKLFF.

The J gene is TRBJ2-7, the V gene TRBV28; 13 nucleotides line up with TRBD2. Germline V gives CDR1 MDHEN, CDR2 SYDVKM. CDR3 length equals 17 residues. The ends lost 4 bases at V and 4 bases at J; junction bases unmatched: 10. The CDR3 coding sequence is TGTGCCAGCAGTTCATCAATGACTAGCGGGGGGATTTACGAGCAGTACTTC. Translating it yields CASSSSMTSGGIYEQYF.

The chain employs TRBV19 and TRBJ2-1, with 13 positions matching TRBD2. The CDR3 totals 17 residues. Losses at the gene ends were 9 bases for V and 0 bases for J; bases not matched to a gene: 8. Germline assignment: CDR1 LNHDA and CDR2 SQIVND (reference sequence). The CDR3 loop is CASPPWTSGSSYNEQFF. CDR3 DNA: TGTGCCAGCCCCCCGTGGACTAGCGGGAGCTCCTACAATGAGCAGTTCTTC.

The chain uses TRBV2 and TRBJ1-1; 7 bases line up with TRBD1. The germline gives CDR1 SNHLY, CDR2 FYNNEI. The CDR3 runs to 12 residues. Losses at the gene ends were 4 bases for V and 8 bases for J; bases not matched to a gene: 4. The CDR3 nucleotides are TGTGCCAGCAGTGTAGGGGGCCTCGAAGCTTTCTTT. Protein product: CASSVGGLEAFF.

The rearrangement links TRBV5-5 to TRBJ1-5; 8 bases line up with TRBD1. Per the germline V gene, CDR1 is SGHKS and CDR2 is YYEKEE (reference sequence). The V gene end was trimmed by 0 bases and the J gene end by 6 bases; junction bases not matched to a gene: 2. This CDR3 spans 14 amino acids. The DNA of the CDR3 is TGTGCCAGCAGCTTGGACAGGGGGTCTCAGCCCCAGCATTTT. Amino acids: CASSLDRGSQPQHF.

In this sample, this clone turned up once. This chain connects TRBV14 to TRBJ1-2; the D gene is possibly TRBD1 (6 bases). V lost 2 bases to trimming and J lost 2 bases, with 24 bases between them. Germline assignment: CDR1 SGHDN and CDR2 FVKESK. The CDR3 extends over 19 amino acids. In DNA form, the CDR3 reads TGTGCCAGCAGCCAAAAGAGCCCCCCCCGCTCAGGGGAGAACTATGGCTACACCTTC. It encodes CASSQKSPPRSGENYGYTF.

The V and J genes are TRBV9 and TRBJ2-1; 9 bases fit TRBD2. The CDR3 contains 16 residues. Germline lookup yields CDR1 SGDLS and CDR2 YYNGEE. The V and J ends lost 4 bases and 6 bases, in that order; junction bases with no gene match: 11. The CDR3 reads CASSPPGLAGINEQFF. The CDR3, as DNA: TGTGCCAGCAGCCCCCCCGGGCTAGCGGGAATCAATGAGCAGTTCTTC. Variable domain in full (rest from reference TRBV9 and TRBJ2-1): DSGVTQTPKHLITATGQRVTLRCSPRSGDLSVYWYQQSLDQGLQFLIQYYNGEERAKGNILERFSAQQFPDLHSELNLSSLELGDSALYFCASSPPGLAGINEQFFGPGTRLTVL.

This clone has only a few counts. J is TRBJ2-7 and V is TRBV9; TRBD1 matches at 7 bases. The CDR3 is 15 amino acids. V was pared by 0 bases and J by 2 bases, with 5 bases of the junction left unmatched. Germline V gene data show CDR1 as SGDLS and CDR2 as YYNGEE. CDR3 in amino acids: CASSVGQGETYEQYF. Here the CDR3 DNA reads TGTGCCAGCAGCGTAGGACAGGGTGAAACCTACGAGCAGTACTTC.

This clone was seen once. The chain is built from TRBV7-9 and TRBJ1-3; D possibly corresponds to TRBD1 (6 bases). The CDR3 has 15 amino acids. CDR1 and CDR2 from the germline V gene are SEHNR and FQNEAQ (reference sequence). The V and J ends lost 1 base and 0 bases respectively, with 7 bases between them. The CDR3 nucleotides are TGTGCCAGCAGCTTAGAACAGGGCTCTGGAAACACCATATATTTT. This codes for CASSLEQGSGNTIYF. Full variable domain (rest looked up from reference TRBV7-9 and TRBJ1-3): DTGVSQNPRHKITKRGQNVTFRCDPISEHNRLYWYRQTLGQGPEFLTYFQNEAQLEKSRLLSDRFSAERPKGSFSTLEIQRTEQGDSAMYLCASSLEQGSGNTIYFGEGSWLTVV.

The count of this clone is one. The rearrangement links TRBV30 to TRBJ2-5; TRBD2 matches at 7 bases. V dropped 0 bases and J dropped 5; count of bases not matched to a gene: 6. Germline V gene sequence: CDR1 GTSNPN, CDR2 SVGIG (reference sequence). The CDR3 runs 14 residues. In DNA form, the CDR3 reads TGTGCCTGGAGTGTTCAAGCGGGAATGGAGACCCAGTACTTC. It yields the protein CAWSVQAGMETQYF.

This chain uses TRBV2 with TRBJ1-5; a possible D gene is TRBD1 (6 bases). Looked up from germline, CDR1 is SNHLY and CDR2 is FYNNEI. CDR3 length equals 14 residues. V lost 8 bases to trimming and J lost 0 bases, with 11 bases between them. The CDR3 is CASEAGDSNQPQHF. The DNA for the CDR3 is TGTGCCAGCGAGGCAGGGGATAGCAATCAGCCCCAGCATTTT.

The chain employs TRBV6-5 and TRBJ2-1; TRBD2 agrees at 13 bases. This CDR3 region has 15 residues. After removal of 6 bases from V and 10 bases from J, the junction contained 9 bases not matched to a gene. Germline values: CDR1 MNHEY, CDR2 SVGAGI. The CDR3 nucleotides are TGTGCCAGCAGACCACTAGCGGGAGGGCCGGGAGAGCAGTTCTTC. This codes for CASRPLAGGPGEQFF.

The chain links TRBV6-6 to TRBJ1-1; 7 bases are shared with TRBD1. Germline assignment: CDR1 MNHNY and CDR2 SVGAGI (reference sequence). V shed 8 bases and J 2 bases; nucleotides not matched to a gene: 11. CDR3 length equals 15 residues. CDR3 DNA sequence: TGTGCCAGCGGATACCGGGACAGCTCTAACACTGAAGCTTTCTTT. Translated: CASGYRDSSNTEAFF.

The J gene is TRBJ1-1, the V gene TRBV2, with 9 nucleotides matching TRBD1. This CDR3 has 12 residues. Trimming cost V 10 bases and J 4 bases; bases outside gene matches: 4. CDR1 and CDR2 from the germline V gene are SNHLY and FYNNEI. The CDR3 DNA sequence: TGTGCCACCGGGACAGGGAGCACTGAAGCTTTCTTT. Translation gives CATGTGSTEAFF. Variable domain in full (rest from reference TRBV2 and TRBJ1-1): EPEVTQTPSHQVTQMGQEVILRCVPISNHLYFYWYRQILGQKVEFLVSFYNNEISEKSEIFDDQFSVERPDGSNFTLKIRSTKLEDSAMYFCATGTGSTEAFFGQGTRLTVV.

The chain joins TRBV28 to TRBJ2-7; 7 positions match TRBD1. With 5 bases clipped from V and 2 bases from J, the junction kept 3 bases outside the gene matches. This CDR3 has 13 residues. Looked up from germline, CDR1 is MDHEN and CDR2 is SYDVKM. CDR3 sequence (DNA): TGTGCCAGCAGTGGACAGGTCGCCTACGAGCAGTACTTC. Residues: CASSGQVAYEQYF.